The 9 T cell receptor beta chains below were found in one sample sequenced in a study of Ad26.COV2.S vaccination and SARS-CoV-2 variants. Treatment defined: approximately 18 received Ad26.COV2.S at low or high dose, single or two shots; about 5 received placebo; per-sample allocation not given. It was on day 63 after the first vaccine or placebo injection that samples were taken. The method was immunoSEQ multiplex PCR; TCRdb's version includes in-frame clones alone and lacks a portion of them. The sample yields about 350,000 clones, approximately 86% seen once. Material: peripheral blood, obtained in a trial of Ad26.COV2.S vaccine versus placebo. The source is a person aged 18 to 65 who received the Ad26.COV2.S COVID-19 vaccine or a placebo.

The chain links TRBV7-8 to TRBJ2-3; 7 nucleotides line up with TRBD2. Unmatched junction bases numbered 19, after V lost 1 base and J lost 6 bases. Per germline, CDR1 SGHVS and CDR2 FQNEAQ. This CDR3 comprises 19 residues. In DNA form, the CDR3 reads TGTGCCAGCAGCTTAGTCGGGACTACCATGAACCTCGCCATGGATACGCAGTATTTT. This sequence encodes CASSLVGTTMNLAMDTQYF.

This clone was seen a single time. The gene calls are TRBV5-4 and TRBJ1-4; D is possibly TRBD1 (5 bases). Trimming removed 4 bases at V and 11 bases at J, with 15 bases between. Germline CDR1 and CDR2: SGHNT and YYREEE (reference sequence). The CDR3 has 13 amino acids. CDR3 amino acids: CASSPGGVGKLFF. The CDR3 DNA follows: TGTGCCAGCAGCCCCGGAGGGGTAGGGAAACTGTTTTTT.

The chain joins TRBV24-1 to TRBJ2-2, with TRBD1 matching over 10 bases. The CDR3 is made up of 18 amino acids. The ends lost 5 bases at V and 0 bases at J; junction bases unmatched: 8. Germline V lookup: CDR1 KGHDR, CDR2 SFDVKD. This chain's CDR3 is CATSALRGTGANTGELFF. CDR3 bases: TGTGCCACCAGTGCCCTAAGAGGGACAGGGGCGAACACCGGGGAGCTGTTTTTT.

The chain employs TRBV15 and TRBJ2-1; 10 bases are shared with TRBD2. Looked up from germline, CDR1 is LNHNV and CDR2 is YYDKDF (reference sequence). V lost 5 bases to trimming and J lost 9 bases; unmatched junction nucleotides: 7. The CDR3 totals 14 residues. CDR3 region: CATSAGLARSEQFF. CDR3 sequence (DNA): TGTGCCACCAGCGCGGGACTAGCGAGGAGTGAGCAGTTCTTC.

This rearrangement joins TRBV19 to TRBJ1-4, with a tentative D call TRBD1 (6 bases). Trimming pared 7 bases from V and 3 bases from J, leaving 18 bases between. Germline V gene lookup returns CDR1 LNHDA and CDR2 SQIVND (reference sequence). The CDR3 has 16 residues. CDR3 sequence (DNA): TGTGCCAGTACCCGATTTCTGGGGGCCCCTAATGAAAAACTGTTTTTT. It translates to CASTRFLGAPNEKLFF.

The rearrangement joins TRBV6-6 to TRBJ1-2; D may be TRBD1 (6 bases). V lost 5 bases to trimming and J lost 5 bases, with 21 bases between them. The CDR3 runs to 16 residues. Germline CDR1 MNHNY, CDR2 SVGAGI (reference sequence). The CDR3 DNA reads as TGTGCCAGCAGTGCGTCGGGGGGCCCGACCTATTATGGCTACACCTTC. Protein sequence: CASSASGGPTYYGYTF.

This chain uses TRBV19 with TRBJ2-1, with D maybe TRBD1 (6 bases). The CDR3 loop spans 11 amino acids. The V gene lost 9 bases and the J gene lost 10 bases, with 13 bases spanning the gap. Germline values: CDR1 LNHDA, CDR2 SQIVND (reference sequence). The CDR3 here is CASSGVSEQFF. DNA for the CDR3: TGTGCCAGCTCAGGGGTGAGCGAGCAGTTCTTC.

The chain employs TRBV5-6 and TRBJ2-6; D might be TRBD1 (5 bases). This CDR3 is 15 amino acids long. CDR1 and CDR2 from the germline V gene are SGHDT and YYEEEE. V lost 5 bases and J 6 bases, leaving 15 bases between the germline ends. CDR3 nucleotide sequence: TGTGCCAGCAGTAGGGGAATGGGATCGGCCAACGTCCTGACTTTC. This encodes CASSRGMGSANVLTF.

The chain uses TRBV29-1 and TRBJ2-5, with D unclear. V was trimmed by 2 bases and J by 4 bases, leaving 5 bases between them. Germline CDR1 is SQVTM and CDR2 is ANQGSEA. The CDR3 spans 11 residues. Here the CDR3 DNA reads TGCAGCGTTGAAACGGGAGAGACCCAGTACTTC. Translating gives CSVETGETQYF.